The 30 T cell receptor beta chains in this list originate from one sample, sequenced in a study of blood T cell repertoires in COVID-19. Sequencing used immunoSEQ multiplex PCR; TCRdb keeps in-frame clones, though not all of them. The sample holds a few hundred thousand clones; 75% to 90% are singletons and the top ten take approximately 2.5%. Sequenced material: PBMCs or T cells enriched from blood (not recorded which). These TCRs come from a woman between 18 and 29 years old who had recovered from COVID-19.

The rearrangement links TRBV19 to TRBJ1-1; 8 bases align to TRBD1. Germline values: CDR1 LNHDA, CDR2 SQIVND (reference sequence). The CDR3 spans 14 residues. With V trimmed by 7 bases and J by 3 bases, 7 bases remained unmatched. This chain's CDR3 is CASTVQGGYTEAFF. DNA for the CDR3: TGTGCCAGTACCGTACAGGGGGGGTACACTGAAGCTTTCTTT.

The genes are TRBV5-1 and TRBJ2-3; 7 nucleotides agree with TRBD1. The CDR3 totals 13 residues. Germline loops: CDR1 SGHRS, CDR2 YFSETQ. After removal of 4 bases from V and 3 bases from J, the junction contained 2 bases not matched to a gene. The chain's CDR3 is CASSPGQTDTQYF. CDR3 nucleotides: TGCGCCAGCAGCCCGGGACAGACAGATACGCAGTATTTT.

This chain uses TRBV10-2 with TRBJ1-6; TRBD1 agrees at 7 bases. V lost 6 bases, J lost 1 base, and 3 bases stayed unmatched. Germline lookup yields CDR1 WSHSY and CDR2 SAAADI. This CDR3 region has 15 residues. The CDR3 is CASRQGLSYNSPLHF. CDR3 in DNA: TGCGCCAGCAGACAGGGGTTATCCTATAATTCACCCCTCCACTTT.

This chain links TRBV2 with TRBJ2-1; 10 bases are shared with TRBD1. Trimming removed 9 bases from V and 8 bases from J; junction bases left unmatched: 7. Germline V lookup: CDR1 SNHLY, CDR2 FYNNEI. This CDR3 region has 13 residues. The CDR3 DNA sequence: TGTGCCAGTCGACAGGGGGCCGGCGATGAGCAGTTCTTC. Encoded protein: CASRQGAGDEQFF.

The chain joins TRBV19 to TRBJ1-2; 10 nucleotides line up with TRBD1. Germline V gene data show CDR1 as LNHDA and CDR2 as SQIVND (reference sequence). The CDR3 is made up of 15 amino acids. After removal of 3 bases from V and 9 bases from J, the junction contained 10 bases not matched to a gene. The CDR3 DNA follows: TGTGCCAGTAGTATCCGGGGGACAGGGGAAACGAGCTACACCTTC. Translated: CASSIRGTGETSYTF.

This chain connects TRBV6-5 to TRBJ2-7, with TRBD1 as a possible D gene (6 bases). This CDR3 is 14 amino acids long. Looked up from germline, CDR1 is MNHEY and CDR2 is SVGAGI. V gave up 8 bases and J gave up 5 bases, with 19 bases separating them. The CDR3 nucleotides are TGTGCCAGCTCCCTTAAGGGGGTTCATAACGAGCAGTACTTC. Translation: CASSLKGVHNEQYF.

The V call is TRBV6-5, the J call TRBJ2-1, with TRBD2 identical over 11 bases. The CDR3 runs to 16 residues. Losses at the gene ends were 1 base for V and 6 bases for J; bases not matched to a gene: 5. Germline V gene lookup returns CDR1 MNHEY and CDR2 SVGAGI. CDR3 sequence: CASSYLTSGAPNEQFF. The CDR3 DNA reads as TGTGCCAGCAGTTACTTGACTAGCGGGGCCCCCAATGAGCAGTTCTTC.

V is TRBV7-3 and J is TRBJ1-5, with 7 bases that match TRBD1. The CDR3 runs 16 residues. CDR1 SGHTA and CDR2 FQGTGA come from the germline V gene. With 1 base clipped from V and 2 bases from J, the junction kept 5 bases outside the gene matches. In DNA form, the CDR3 reads TGTGCCAGCAGCTTAATAGGGGACAGTTGCAATCAGCCCCAGCATTTT. Its translation is CASSLIGDSCNQPQHF.

This chain joins TRBV11-2 and TRBJ2-1; a possible D gene is TRBD2 (6 bases). Trimming left V 5 bases short and J 6 bases short, with 20 bases between. The CDR3 is 16 residues long. The germline CDR1 and CDR2 sequences are SGHAT and FQNNGV. The CDR3 coding sequence is TGTGCCAGCAGCCCGAGGGCCGGGACTGTTCTCAATGAGCAGTTCTTC. Its translation: CASSPRAGTVLNEQFF.

This chain links TRBV28 with TRBJ1-1; D not resolved. The length of the CDR3 is 11 residues. Trimming took 3 bases from V and 11 from J, leaving 10 bases between them. CDR1 and CDR2 from the germline V gene are MDHEN and SYDVKM. The CDR3 DNA reads TGTGCCAGCAGTTTTTTGGCGGAGGCTTTCTTT. This codes for CASSFLAEAFF. The full variable domain, in which reference TRBV28 and TRBJ1-1 provide the parts outside the CDR3, is DVKVTQSSRYLVKRTGEKVFLECVQDMDHENMFWYRQDPGLGLRLIYFSYDVKMKEKGDIPEGYSVSREKKERFSLILESASTNQTSMYLCASSFLAEAFFGQGTRLTVV.

In this sample, this clone turned up once. The rearrangement uses TRBV27 and TRBJ2-2; 8 bases align to TRBD2. The CDR3 loop spans 14 amino acids. The V and J ends lost 7 bases and 6 bases, in that order; junction bases with no gene match: 7. Per germline, CDR1 MNHEY and CDR2 SMNVEV (reference sequence). CDR3 sequence (DNA): TGTGCCAGCAAAGGGACTAGAGGGCCCGGGGAGCTGTTTTTT. It codes for CASKGTRGPGELFF.

The chain employs TRBV6-5 and TRBJ2-3; 7 bases line up with TRBD2. V was clipped by 7 bases and J by 4 bases; unmatched bases: 8. This CDR3 has 14 amino acids. Germline-derived CDR1 and CDR2 are MNHEY and SVGAGI. The CDR3 nucleotides are TGTGCCAGCAACGCCCAGGGAGGGCCAGATACGCAGTATTTT. This translates into CASNAQGGPDTQYF.

This chain joins TRBV19 and TRBJ1-4; possibly TRBD1 for D (5 bases). V dropped 10 bases and J dropped 7 bases, with 19 bases sitting between them. Looked up from germline, CDR1 is LNHDA and CDR2 is SQIVND (reference sequence). This CDR3 region has 14 residues. The CDR3 loop is CATRGPVGGEKLFF. The CDR3 DNA reads TGTGCCACCAGAGGGCCGGTGGGGGGTGAAAAACTGTTTTTT.

This clone was detected a few times. V usage is TRBV9 and J usage is TRBJ1-4, with 8 positions matching TRBD1. This CDR3 is 14 amino acids long. Germline assignment: CDR1 SGDLS and CDR2 YYNGEE. After removal of 3 bases from V and 8 bases from J, the junction contained 6 bases not matched to a gene. CDR3 in amino acids: CASSGRQGNEKLFF. The CDR3 bases are TGTGCCAGCAGCGGCCGACAGGGGAACGAAAAACTGTTTTTT.

The rearrangement links TRBV11-2 to TRBJ2-1, with a weak D call TRBD1 (7 bases). Per the germline V gene, CDR1 is SGHAT and CDR2 is FQNNGV. The V and J ends lost 5 bases and 4 bases respectively, with 21 bases between them. The CDR3 consists of 17 residues. The CDR3 bases are TGTGCCAGCAGCCTCCGAGGAGGGGGCCCCTCGTACAATGAGCAGTTCTTC. Its translation is CASSLRGGGPSYNEQFF.

The CDR3 bases are TGTGCCATCAGTGGGGCAGGGGTTGGGACTGAAGCTTTCTTT. This sequence encodes CAISGAGVGTEAFF. V gene TRBV10-3 combines with J gene TRBJ1-1, with a possible D match to TRBD1 (6 bases). This CDR3 is 14 amino acids long. The germline V and J ends were trimmed by 4 bases and 5 bases, with 14 bases remaining between them. Germline CDR1 is ENHRY and CDR2 is SYGVKD.

CDR3 DNA sequence: TGTGCCAGCAGCCCCCGGGACAGGGCCGATACTAGCACAGATACGCAGTATTTT. Amino acids: CASSPRDRADTSTDTQYF. This chain connects TRBV3-1 (or the pseudogene TRBV3-2) to TRBJ2-3, with 9 bases fitting TRBD1. In germline, CDR1 is LGHDT, CDR2 YNNKEL (reference sequence). The CDR3 spans 18 residues. With 4 bases clipped from V and 0 bases from J, the junction kept 11 bases outside the gene matches.

The chain carries TRBV19 and TRBJ1-1, with 7 bases aligning to TRBD1. The germline CDR1 and CDR2 sequences are LNHDA and SQIVND (reference sequence). This CDR3 contains 14 residues. V was clipped by 3 bases and J by 0 bases; unmatched bases: 1. CDR3 in amino acids: CASSMGQLNTEAFF. As DNA, the CDR3 is TGTGCCAGTAGTATGGGACAGTTGAACACTGAAGCTTTCTTT.

The rearrangement links TRBV29-1 to TRBJ2-3, with 8 positions matching TRBD2. In germline, CDR1 is SQVTM, CDR2 ANQGSEA. V trimming: 5 bases; J trimming: 6 bases; junction bases outside the gene matches: 10. CDR3 length: 14 amino acids. DNA for the CDR3: TGCAGCGTTTCGGGACTAGGGGGTTGGGATACGCAGTATTTT. Translated: CSVSGLGGWDTQYF.

This chain uses TRBV10-1 with TRBJ2-4; the match to TRBD1 covers 7 bases. The germline V gene has CDR1 WNHNN and CDR2 SYGVQD (reference sequence). V dropped 6 bases and J dropped 4; count of bases not matched to a gene: 18. This CDR3 contains 18 residues. DNA for the CDR3: TGCGCCAGCAGCGCCAGAGAAAACAGGGGAATTACTAAAAACATTCAGTACTTC. Translation gives CASSARENRGITKNIQYF.

This rearrangement joins TRBV6-5 to TRBJ1-1; D ambiguous. The CDR3 is 12 residues long. Trimming removed 8 bases at V and 1 base at J, with 8 bases between. Germline V gene data show CDR1 as MNHEY and CDR2 as SVGAGI. CDR3 bases: TGTGCCAGCGTAAGGAGGAACACTGAAGCTTTCTTT. This encodes CASVRRNTEAFF.

The chain's CDR3 is CASSSGYEQYF. The CDR3 coding sequence is TGTGCCAGCAGCTCAGGCTACGAGCAGTACTTC. The genes are TRBV5-5 and TRBJ2-7, with D hard to call. This CDR3 comprises 11 residues. CDR1 is SGHKS and CDR2 is YYEKEE in the germline V gene (reference sequence). With 3 bases removed from V and 3 bases from J, the gap between germline ends came to 4 bases. Based on the CDR3 plus reference TRBV5-5 and TRBJ2-7, the full variable domain is DAGVTQSPTHLIKTRGQQVTLRCSPISGHKSVSWYQQVLGQGPQFIFQYYEKEERGRGNFPDRFSARQFPNYSSELNVNALLLGDSALYLCASSSGYEQYFGPGTRLTVT.

This rearrangement joins TRBV20-1 to TRBJ2-1, with 9 bases aligning to TRBD2. The CDR3 loop spans 13 amino acids. The V segment lost 3 bases and the J segment 8 bases; nucleotides outside the gene matches: 5. Germline CDR1 DFQATT, CDR2 SNEGSKA (reference sequence). The CDR3 sequence is CSASGGGVYEQFF. CDR3 in DNA: TGCAGTGCTAGTGGCGGGGGGGTCTATGAGCAGTTCTTC.

V and J are TRBV7-9 and TRBJ1-1; no clear D gene. Germline V gives CDR1 SEHNR, CDR2 FQNEAQ (reference sequence). V lost 5 bases and J 3 bases, leaving 16 bases between the germline ends. The CDR3 runs 15 residues. The CDR3 spells CASSPLPPTDTEAFF. The CDR3, as DNA: TGTGCCAGCAGCCCCCTCCCTCCTACGGACACTGAAGCTTTCTTT.

This chain links TRBV5-1 with TRBJ1-4; the D gene is possibly TRBD1 (5 bases). Germline CDR1 and CDR2: SGHRS and YFSETQ. The CDR3 is made up of 15 amino acids. Trimming pared 4 bases from V and 5 bases from J, leaving 15 bases between. The CDR3 reads CASSPGGTDNEKLFF. The CDR3 coding sequence is TGCGCCAGCAGCCCTGGGGGGACGGACAATGAAAAACTGTTTTTT.

The rearrangement joins TRBV2 to TRBJ1-5; TRBD1 matches at 7 bases. This CDR3 is 16 amino acids long. V shed 7 bases, J shed 0 bases, and the junction held 9 bases outside the gene matches. Germline V gives CDR1 SNHLY, CDR2 FYNNEI. CDR3 DNA sequence: TGTGCCAGCATATGGGGGACAGTTTATAGCAATCAGCCCCAGCATTTT. It codes for CASIWGTVYSNQPQHF. Together with reference TRBV2 and TRBJ1-5, the CDR3 gives the full variable domain: EPEVTQTPSHQVTQMGQEVILRCVPISNHLYFYWYRQILGQKVEFLVSFYNNEISEKSEIFDDQFSVERPDGSNFTLKIRSTKLEDSAMYFCASIWGTVYSNQPQHFGDGTRLSIL.

There are a few counts of this clone. The chain has TRBV19 and TRBJ2-7; 7 positions agree with TRBD2. V lost 6 bases, J lost 4 bases, and 0 bases stayed unmatched. This CDR3 has 11 amino acids. Germline values: CDR1 LNHDA, CDR2 SQIVND (reference sequence). The CDR3, as DNA: TGTGCCAGTAGCGGGGGGTACGAGCAGTACTTC. This codes for CASSGGYEQYF.

This clone came up once. This rearrangement joins TRBV10-2 to TRBJ2-7, with 8 bases aligning to TRBD1. The CDR3 extends over 14 amino acids. Per germline, CDR1 WSHSY and CDR2 SAAADI. The V gene end was trimmed by 3 bases and the J gene end by 3 bases; junction bases not matched to a gene: 4. The CDR3, as DNA: TGCGCCAGCAGTGATCTGGACAGGGTCTACGAGCAGTACTTC. Amino acid sequence: CASSDLDRVYEQYF.

CDR3 in amino acids: CASSSRGRDIVITNQPQHF. Written as DNA, the CDR3 is TGCGCCAGCAGCTCAAGGGGGAGGGACATTGTAATAACCAATCAGCCCCAGCATTTT. The chain combines TRBV5-1 with TRBJ1-5, with a tentative D call TRBD1 (6 bases). The CDR3 length is 19 residues. The ends were cut back, 3 bases at V and 3 bases at J, with 25 bases in the middle. The V gene's germline CDR1 is SGHRS and CDR2 YFSETQ. The full variable domain, its missing parts supplied by reference TRBV5-1 and TRBJ1-5, is KAGVTQTPRYLIKTRGQQVTLSCSPISGHRSVSWYQQTPGQGLQFLFEYFSETQRNKGNFPGRFSGRQFSNSRSEMNVSTLELGDSALYLCASSSRGRDIVITNQPQHFGDGTRLSIL.

This chain joins TRBV2 and TRBJ1-4; TRBD1 matches at 9 bases. V dropped 7 bases and J dropped 7; count of bases not matched to a gene: 7. The CDR3 loop spans 14 amino acids. Looked up from germline, CDR1 is SNHLY and CDR2 is FYNNEI. In nucleotides, the CDR3 is TGTGCCAGCACCCTTACAGGGGGCATTGAAAAACTGTTTTTT. Encoded protein: CASTLTGGIEKLFF.